This T cell receptor (beta chain) was captured in a study of PD-1 blockade in classical Hodgkin lymphoma. Study-wide points: As was reported, newly diagnosed patients showed lower baseline TCR diversity than healthy donors did.

This CDR3 contains 15 residues. Germline V gene lookup returns CDR1 MDHEN and CDR2 SYDVKM. V lost 7 bases, J lost 1 base, and 16 bases lay in between. As for time point: newly diagnosed, previously untreated cHL patient sample. Generated by immunoSEQ multiplex PCR, the TCRdb table keeps only in-frame clones and is missing some. The sample holds tens of thousands of clones; about 94% are singletons and the top ten take approximately 2.5%. For this clone: Its matching antigen is unknown.

This TCR was sampled from a human donor with classical Hodgkin lymphoma. The V call is TRBV28, the J call TRBJ2-5; maybe TRBD1 (5 bases). The sample consisted of peripheral blood mononuclear cells (PBMCs). In DNA form, the CDR3 reads TGTGCCAGCAACAAGATCGTCAGGGCCCAAGAGACCCAGTACTTC. Protein product: CASNKIVRAQETQYF.